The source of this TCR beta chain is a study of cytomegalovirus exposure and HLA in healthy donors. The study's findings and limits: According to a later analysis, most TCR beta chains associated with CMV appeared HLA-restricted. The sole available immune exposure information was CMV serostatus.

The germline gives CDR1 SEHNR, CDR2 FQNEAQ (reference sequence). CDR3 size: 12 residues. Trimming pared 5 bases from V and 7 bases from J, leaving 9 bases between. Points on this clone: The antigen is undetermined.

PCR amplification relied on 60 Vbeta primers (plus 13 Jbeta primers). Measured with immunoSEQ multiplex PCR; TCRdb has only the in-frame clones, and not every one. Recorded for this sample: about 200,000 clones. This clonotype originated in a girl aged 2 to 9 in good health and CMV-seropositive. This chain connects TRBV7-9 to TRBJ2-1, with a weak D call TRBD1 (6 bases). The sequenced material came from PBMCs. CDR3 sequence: CASSRTVNEQFF. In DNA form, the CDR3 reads TGTGCCAGCAGCCGGACAGTAAATGAGCAGTTCTTC.